This is a list of T cell receptor beta chains from one sample in a study of T cell responses to AZD1222 COVID-19 vaccine. The protocol was immunoSEQ multiplex PCR, while the TCRdb copy is restricted to in-frame clones and leaves out a portion. The sample has about 140,000 clones, approximately 90% seen once. The sequencing here drew on peripheral blood, taken on day 0 of AZD1222 vaccination. The receptors derive from an adult in good health. Each CDR3 is given with its conserved first and last residue. D genes are given only for firm matches. Clone sizes are given selectively: once, few, many, or a class where the clone is expanded.

V,J,size,D,DNA,CDR3
TRBV14,TRBJ1-1,.,.,TGTGCCACCACTCGACAGATGGGGACTGAAGCTTTCTTT,CATTRQMGTEAFF
TRBV24-1,TRBJ1-4,.,.,TGTGCCTCACCGGACCTCTATGAAAAACTGTTTTTT,CASPDLYEKLFF
TRBV28,TRBJ1-6,.,TRBD1,TGTGCCAGCAGGAATGACAGGGCCTATAATTCACCCCTCCACTTT,CASRNDRAYNSPLHF
TRBV3-1/TRBV3-2,TRBJ1-2,.,.,TGTGCCAGCAGCCAAACTACTAACTATGGCTACACCTTC,CASSQTTNYGYTF
TRBV10-3,TRBJ2-3,.,TRBD1,TGTGCCATCAGTTACTCCCGGGACAGGGCCACAGATACGCAGTATTTT,CAISYSRDRATDTQYF
TRBV5-4,TRBJ2-2,.,.,TGTGCCAGCCACTCAAAATGGACGGGGAACACCGGGGAGCTGTTTTTT,CASHSKWTGNTGELFF
TRBV19,TRBJ1-1,few,TRBD1,TGTGCCAGTACAGGGGGCCCTGAAGCTTTCTTT,CASTGGPEAFF
TRBV11-2,TRBJ2-3,.,.,TGTGCCAGCAGCTTGGGTGGGTGGGCAGATACGCAGTATTTT,CASSLGGWADTQYF
TRBV7-9,TRBJ2-1,.,TRBD1,TGTGCCAGCAGCTTCGGGACAGGTCTCATGCATGAGCAGTTCTTC,CASSFGTGLMHEQFF
TRBV24-1,TRBJ2-3,.,TRBD1,TGTGCCACCAGTGACCACGGGACAGGCCAATGGGATACGCAGTATTTT,CATSDHGTGQWDTQYF
TRBV28,TRBJ1-4,.,TRBD1,TGTGCCAGCAGTTTATTGGACAGGAACGACGAAAAACTGTTTTTT,CASSLLDRNDEKLFF
TRBV5-1,TRBJ2-5,once,TRBD2,TGCGCCAGCAGCTTGGTCCCTAGCGGAGGACAAGAGACCCAGTACTTC,CASSLVPSGGQETQYF
TRBV7-9,TRBJ1-2,.,.,TGTGCCAGCAGCTTAGGTCAAGGGAATGGCTACACCTTC,CASSLGQGNGYTF
TRBV28,TRBJ2-7,.,.,TGTGCCAGCAGTTTATACGGGAGTTCCTACGAGCAGTACTTC,CASSLYGSSYEQYF
TRBV3-1/TRBV3-2,TRBJ2-1,once,.,TGTGCCAGCAGCCGAGGTTGGAGCTCCTACAATGAGCAGTTCTTC,CASSRGWSSYNEQFF
TRBV4-2,TRBJ1-5,.,.,TGTGCCAGCAGCCAAGGGTCAGACAATCAGCCCCAGCATTTT,CASSQGSDNQPQHF
TRBV11-2,TRBJ2-7,.,.,TGTGCCAGCAGCTCCCTGGCGGGACAGAACTACGAGCAGTACTTC,CASSSLAGQNYEQYF
TRBV29-1,TRBJ1-6,.,.,TGCAGCGTTGAAGTTGAGATTAATTCACCCCTCCACTTT,CSVEVEINSPLHF
TRBV5-1,TRBJ1-2,.,.,TGCGCCAGCAGCTTGACCCCCGAGTCCGGGAGTAACTATGGCTACACCTTC,CASSLTPESGSNYGYTF
TRBV5-6,TRBJ2-1,.,.,TGTGCCAGCAGCCCTCTCGCAGGAGCCCTTTACAATGAGCAGTTCTTC,CASSPLAGALYNEQFF
TRBV11-3,TRBJ2-5,.,.,TGTGCCAGCAGCTTAGTTCGGATGAAAGAGACCCAGTACTTC,CASSLVRMKETQYF
TRBV19,TRBJ1-2,.,TRBD1,TGTGCCAGTAGTTACCGGGACAGAGCGAACTATGGCTACACCTTC,CASSYRDRANYGYTF
TRBV5-4,TRBJ2-7,.,.,TGTGCCAGCAGCCCGGAGGGGAATAACTACGAGCAGTACTTC,CASSPEGNNYEQYF
TRBV5-1,TRBJ1-1,.,.,TGCGCCAGCAGCCTCCTAGGTGGCAGGGTGAACACTGAAGCTTTCTTT,CASSLLGGRVNTEAFF
TRBV15,TRBJ2-3,.,TRBD2,TGTGCCACCGGGTCGGAGGGGAGGGCCACCCCGCAGTATTTT,CATGSEGRATPQYF
TRBV7-2,TRBJ1-4,.,TRBD1,TGTGCCAGCAGACTTAGGACAGGGCGGGGTGAAAAACTGTTTTTT,CASRLRTGRGEKLFF
TRBV20-1,TRBJ2-1,.,.,TGCAGTGCTAGTGACTATGAGCAGTTCTTC,CSASDYEQFF
TRBV5-1,TRBJ2-7,.,.,TGCGCCAGCAGCTTGACCGCAGAATACGAGCAGTACTTC,CASSLTAEYEQYF
TRBV4-1,TRBJ1-1,.,.,TGCGCCAGCAGCCAAGAATGGGGTCGTGAAGCTTTCTTT,CASSQEWGREAFF
TRBV4-1,TRBJ1-2,.,TRBD1,TGCGCCAGCGGTACTACAGGGGCCTATGGCTACACCTTC,CASGTTGAYGYTF
TRBV19,TRBJ2-7,.,.,TGTGCCAGTTCCCGCCCCGGGGATCCTACTGAGCAGTACTTC,CASSRPGDPTEQYF
TRBV4-1,TRBJ1-3,.,.,TGCGCCAGCAGCCCGACAAGGGTGGGTGGAAACACCATATATTTT,CASSPTRVGGNTIYF
TRBV15,TRBJ2-7,.,.,TGTGCCACCAGCAGAGACCATTCCGAGGGTTACGAGCAGTACTTC,CATSRDHSEGYEQYF
TRBV19,TRBJ2-6,once,.,TGTGCCAGTAAAGGTTTTTCTTGGGCTGGGGCCAACGTCCTGACTTTC,CASKGFSWAGANVLTF
TRBV5-6,TRBJ1-2,.,TRBD1,TGTGCCAGCAGCCCAGGATCAGGGGGAGTCGGTGGCTACACCTTC,CASSPGSGGVGGYTF
TRBV11-3,TRBJ2-7,once,TRBD2,TGTGCCAGCAGCATACGAGCGGGGGGTACCTACGAGCAGTACTTC,CASSIRAGGTYEQYF
TRBV19,TRBJ2-2,.,.,TGTGCCAGTAGCCCCGGGAAGGGGGTGGGCGGGGAGCTGTTTTTT,CASSPGKGVGGELFF
TRBV2,TRBJ2-7,many,TRBD2,TGTGCCAGCACCCTGAAATCCCTAGCGGATAACTACGAGCAGTACTTC,CASTLKSLADNYEQYF
TRBV5-1,TRBJ2-7,.,.,TGCGCCAGCAGCTTGGTGCTGGACGGGGAGAGCTCCTACGAGCAGTACTTC,CASSLVLDGESSYEQYF
TRBV18,TRBJ1-5,.,.,TGTGCCAGCTCACCATCGGGGTGGCAGCCCCAGCATTTT,CASSPSGWQPQHF
TRBV5-4,TRBJ2-7,.,.,TGTGCCAGCAGCTTGGGAATAGCGGACTCCTACGAGCAGTACTTC,CASSLGIADSYEQYF
TRBV28,TRBJ1-6,.,TRBD1,TGTGCCAGCAGTTACGGGACAGGGTTAGCATCACCCCTCCACTTT,CASSYGTGLASPLHF
TRBV10-2,TRBJ1-3,.,.,TGCGCCAGCAGTGATCGAGGGGGACGCTCTGGAAACACCATATATTTT,CASSDRGGRSGNTIYF
TRBV18,TRBJ1-2,.,.,TGTGCCAGCTCACCGGGCAGCCGACAAGGCGGCTACACCTTC,CASSPGSRQGGYTF